This T cell receptor beta chain was retrieved from a study of blood T cell repertoires in COVID-19. At the level of the study: Samples taken during acute and convalescent COVID-19 were collected in the United States, Italy and Spain. Sources were T cells, B-cell-depleted T cells, or PBMCs; the material itself was cDNA or gDNA.

Original methodology: Amplifying reference gene primers gave estimates of nucleated cell counts. Sequenced by immunoSEQ multiplex PCR; TCRdb stores in-frame clones only, minus some. Clone size and V and J calls were adopted from that table, with D and trimming inferred from the DNA. The table has about 95,000 clones, around nine tenths seen once. CDR1 is SQVTM, CDR2 ANQGSEA, per germline. Trimming cost V 6 bases and J 8 bases; bases outside gene matches: 10. This CDR3 is 13 amino acids long. The V and J genes are TRBV29-1 and TRBJ2-1; 7 bases fit TRBD2. Material for sequencing was peripheral blood. This sequence was found in a woman aged 50 to 65 in a cohort sampled during active COVID-19. Written as DNA, the CDR3 is TGCAGCGTCTTTGCGGGAGTTGGGCATGAGCAGTTCTTC. Amino acids: CSVFAGVGHEQFF.